A selection of T cell receptor beta chains follows, all from one sample in a study of cytotoxic CD8 clonotypes in ibrutinib-treated CLL. The repertoire was sequenced with immunoSEQ multiplex PCR; TCRdb's copy has only in-frame clones and lacks some. The data contain roughly 300,000 clones, 76% of them singletons. This specimen was PBMCs, taken at disease progression, from a patient treated with ibrutinib. Receptor source: a human donor with chronic lymphocytic leukemia. Each CDR3 is given with its conserved first and last residue. D genes are given only for firm matches. Only part of the rows carry a size: once, few, many, or a class if the clone is expanded.

D	V	size	J	DNA	CDR3
.	TRBV6-5	.	TRBJ2-1	TGTGCCAGCGGGGACCCCAGGGGTGAGCAGTTCTTC	CASGDPRGEQFF
.	TRBV9	.	TRBJ2-2	TGTGCCAGCAGCGTAGGTCTATACACCGGGGAGCTGTTTTTT	CASSVGLYTGELFF
.	TRBV25-1	.	TRBJ2-5	TGTGCCAGCAGTGAGTCCACGGGTTGGGAGACCCAGTACTTC	CASSESTGWETQYF
TRBD1	TRBV5-1	.	TRBJ2-7	TGCGCCAGCAGGCCGGGACAGGGAATCTACGAGCAGTACTTC	CASRPGQGIYEQYF
.	TRBV6-5	.	TRBJ2-2	TGTGCCAGCAATGGGGGTGCGAACACCGGGGAGCTGTTTTTT	CASNGGANTGELFF
TRBD2	TRBV2	few	TRBJ2-2	TGTGCCAGCAGCGGGGGGACGGGCGGGGAGCTGTTTTTT	CASSGGTGGELFF
TRBD1	TRBV18	.	TRBJ1-1	TGTGCCAGCTCACCAGCAGGGGGATACACTGAAGCTTTCTTT	CASSPAGGYTEAFF
TRBD2	TRBV4-3	.	TRBJ2-5	TGCGCCAGCAGCCAAGGACTAGCGGGAGGGCCGGGCCAAGAGACCCAGTACTTC	CASSQGLAGGPGQETQYF
.	TRBV19	.	TRBJ1-5	TGTGCCAGTATGGTGGGAGGGGAAAATAGCAATCAGCCCCAGCATTTT	CASMVGGENSNQPQHF
.	TRBV5-1	.	TRBJ2-7	TGCGCCAGCAGCTTGGTTGGGCCCCCCTACTACGAGCAGTACTTC	CASSLVGPPYYEQYF
.	TRBV27	.	TRBJ1-5	TGTGCCAGCAGTTTCCAGGGCTACAGCAATCAGCCCCAGCATTTT	CASSFQGYSNQPQHF
.	TRBV27	.	TRBJ2-7	TGTGCCAGCAGTTTCGGAGGGTACTACGAGCAGTACTTC	CASSFGGYYEQYF
.	TRBV9	.	TRBJ2-7	TGTGCCAGCAGTGCCCCAGGGACCTACGAGCAGTACTTC	CASSAPGTYEQYF
TRBD1	TRBV9	.	TRBJ2-3	TGTGCCAGCAGCGTAACTTACAGGGGGCGGGTTCCTAGCACAGATACGCAGTATTTT	CASSVTYRGRVPSTDTQYF
TRBD1	TRBV9	.	TRBJ2-3	TGTGCCAGCAGCGGGACGCCGGGACAGGCTACAGATACGCAGTATTTT	CASSGTPGQATDTQYF
TRBD2	TRBV7-8	.	TRBJ2-1	TGTGCCAGCAGCTTATCTAGGACTAGCGCAAGGAATGAGCAGTTCTTC	CASSLSRTSARNEQFF
.	TRBV5-1	.	TRBJ2-3	TGCGCCAGCAGCTTGTTCAGACTAGGCACAGATACGCAGTATTTT	CASSLFRLGTDTQYF
.	TRBV7-2	.	TRBJ2-5	TGTGCCAGCAGCTTCTGGGGACAACGAGAGACCCAGTACTTC	CASSFWGQRETQYF
TRBD1	TRBV9	once	TRBJ1-1	TGTGCCAGCAGCGTGGACAGGATTGAAGCTTTCTTT	CASSVDRIEAFF
.	TRBV21-1	.	TRBJ1-6	TGTGCCAGCAGCAACCCGGGACGTCCGAATTCACCCCTCCACTTT	CASSNPGRPNSPLHF
TRBD1	TRBV5-1	.	TRBJ1-2	TGCGCCAGCAGCCACAACACAGGGGACGCCTATGGCTACACCTTC	CASSHNTGDAYGYTF
.	TRBV11-2	once	TRBJ2-4	TGTGCCAGCAGCTTAGAAGGGGCGGGACTAGCCAAAAACATTCAGTACTTC	CASSLEGAGLAKNIQYF
.	TRBV6-4	once	TRBJ2-7	TGTGCCAGCAGTGACGCGGGGACCTACGAGCAGTACTTC	CASSDAGTYEQYF
TRBD2	TRBV28	.	TRBJ2-1	TGTGCCAGCAGCCATACACAACTAGCGGAGCGCTCCTACAATGAGCAGTTCTTC	CASSHTQLAERSYNEQFF
.	TRBV5-1	.	TRBJ2-7	TGCGCCAGCAGCTTACTTAGAGAGGGACGGGACGAGCAGTACTTC	CASSLLREGRDEQYF
TRBD1	TRBV20-1	.	TRBJ2-1	TGCAGTGAACAGGGGGGCCATGAGCAGTTCTTC	CSEQGGHEQFF
.	TRBV14	.	TRBJ1-2	TGTGCCAGCAGCCAAGTCCGGGGAAATCTTAACTATGGCTACACCTTC	CASSQVRGNLNYGYTF
.	TRBV5-4	.	TRBJ2-2	TGTGCCAGCAGCTTAATTCCACCGTCCGGGGAGCTGTTTTTT	CASSLIPPSGELFF
.	TRBV4-1	.	TRBJ2-1	TGCGCCAGCAGCCAGAACATGGTCGATGAGCAGTTCTTC	CASSQNMVDEQFF
TRBD2	TRBV5-1	.	TRBJ2-5	TGCGCCAGCAGCGGGGGACCGGGGGGGACCCAGTACTTC	CASSGGPGGTQYF
TRBD2	TRBV10-3	.	TRBJ2-7	TGTGCCATCAGTGACGCGGGGGCCTACGAGCAGTACTTC	CAISDAGAYEQYF
.	TRBV19	.	TRBJ1-6	TGTGCCAGTAGTATTCGGGGTTATTCACCCCTCCACTTT	CASSIRGYSPLHF
.	TRBV19	.	TRBJ2-2	TGTGCCAGTAGTAATTGGGGAGTTGGCGGGGAGCTGTTTTTT	CASSNWGVGGELFF
TRBD2	TRBV19	.	TRBJ2-1	TGTGCCAGTAGTATCTCAGCGGGACTCTACAATGAGCAGTTCTTC	CASSISAGLYNEQFF
TRBD1	TRBV28	.	TRBJ2-6	TGTGCCAGCAGTTCGGGACAGGGAACGGGGGCCAACGTCCTGACTTTC	CASSSGQGTGANVLTF
.	TRBV2	.	TRBJ1-2	TGTGCCAGCGATAGATCCGGGACACAAAATGGCTACACCTTC	CASDRSGTQNGYTF
.	TRBV2	few	TRBJ1-2	TGTGCCAGCAGGGGCTGGCGGGGCGTCTCTGGCTACACCTTC	CASRGWRGVSGYTF
TRBD1	TRBV5-1	.	TRBJ1-4	TGCGCCAGCAGCCGACCGCGTGGGACAGGGAACGAAGAAAAACTGTTTTTT	CASSRPRGTGNEEKLFF
TRBD1	TRBV18	.	TRBJ1-5	TGTGCCAGCTCACAGGACAGGGGCCTGGGCAGCAATCAGCCCCAGCATTTT	CASSQDRGLGSNQPQHF
.	TRBV7-6	.	TRBJ1-2	TGTGCCAGCAGTCCAACCGGGCAGGCCGTCGGCTACACCTTC	CASSPTGQAVGYTF
.	TRBV15	.	TRBJ1-1	TGTGCCACCAGCTCAGCCTTAGGGAACACTGAAGCTTTCTTT	CATSSALGNTEAFF
TRBD1	TRBV19	.	TRBJ1-2	TGTGCCAGTAGTCCCGGGACAGCTAACTATGGCTACACCTTC	CASSPGTANYGYTF
TRBD1	TRBV4-1	.	TRBJ2-2	TGCGCCAGCAGCCACTGGACAGGGAGGAACACCGGGGAGCTGTTTTTT	CASSHWTGRNTGELFF
TRBD2	TRBV5-4	few	TRBJ2-5	TGTGCCAGCAGCTTGGGGCGCGGGGGGGACGGAGAGACCCAGTACTTC	CASSLGRGGDGETQYF
.	TRBV19	.	TRBJ2-7	TGTGCCAGTAAACCGCGGGACACCTACTCCTACGAGCAGTACTTC	CASKPRDTYSYEQYF
TRBD1	TRBV19	.	TRBJ1-1	TGTGCCAGTAACAAAGGGACAGATGAAGCTTTCTTT	CASNKGTDEAFF
.	TRBV4-1	.	TRBJ1-4	TGCGCCAGCAGCCATGGCCTCGGGGCAACTAATGAAAAACTGTTTTTT	CASSHGLGATNEKLFF
TRBD1	TRBV19	few	TRBJ2-3	TGTGCCAGTAGCCCCCGCACCAGACAGGGGGCAGATACGCAGTATTTT	CASSPRTRQGADTQYF
TRBD1	TRBV19	once	TRBJ2-6	TGTGCCAGTAGTATAGATCGAATCGGGACAGGGGCTGGGGCCAACGTCCTGACTTTC	CASSIDRIGTGAGANVLTF
.	TRBV4-1	.	TRBJ2-2	TGCGCCAGCAGCCAAGGGGGGGGCGCAGGGACCGGGGAGCTGTTTTTT	CASSQGGGAGTGELFF
.	TRBV7-3	.	TRBJ2-5	TGTGCCAGCAGCTTAGAATCTACAGGGCGAGGGGAGACCCAGTACTTC	CASSLESTGRGETQYF
.	TRBV29-1	.	TRBJ1-1	TGCAGCGTTGACGGAGGGATGATCGGGAGGACTGAAGCTTTCTTT	CSVDGGMIGRTEAFF
.	TRBV20-1	.	TRBJ2-7	TGCAGTGCTGTGACAGAGGACGAGCAGTACTTC	CSAVTEDEQYF
.	TRBV29-1	.	TRBJ1-5	TGCAGCGCTGGGGTGGGCAGCAATCAGCCCCAGCATTTT	CSAGVGSNQPQHF
.	TRBV7-2	.	TRBJ2-7	TGTGCCAGCAGCTTATTCCTTCCCTACGAGCAGTACTTC	CASSLFLPYEQYF